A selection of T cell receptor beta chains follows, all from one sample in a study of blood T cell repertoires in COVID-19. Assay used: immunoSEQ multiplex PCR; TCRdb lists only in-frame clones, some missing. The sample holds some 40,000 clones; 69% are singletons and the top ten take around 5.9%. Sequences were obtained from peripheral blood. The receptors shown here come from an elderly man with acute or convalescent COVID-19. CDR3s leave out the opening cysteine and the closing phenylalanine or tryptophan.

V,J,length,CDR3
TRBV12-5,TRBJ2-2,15,ASGLKWEGRWTGELF
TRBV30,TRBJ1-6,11,AWNAGTGSPLH
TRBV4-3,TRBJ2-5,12,ASSQEGQIAAQY
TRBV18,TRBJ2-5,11,ASSPDRGETQY
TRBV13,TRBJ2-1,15,ASSPDSLAGGSNEQF
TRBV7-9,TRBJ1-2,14,ASSLGRTGSKGGYT
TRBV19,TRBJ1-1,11,ASSIMGGTEAF
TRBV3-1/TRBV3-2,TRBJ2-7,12,ASSRQGGFYEQY
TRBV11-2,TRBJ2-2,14,ASSLSGLANTGELF
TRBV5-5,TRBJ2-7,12,ASSLSGSSYEQY
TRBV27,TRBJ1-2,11,ASRQGAIYGYT
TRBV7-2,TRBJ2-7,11,ASSFGRVDEQY
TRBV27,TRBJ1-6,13,ASRDGGAYNSPLH
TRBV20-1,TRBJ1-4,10,SASPRETGLF
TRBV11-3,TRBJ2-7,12,ASSLERETGEQY
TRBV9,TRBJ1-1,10,ASSRDRGEAF
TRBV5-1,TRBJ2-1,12,ASSWGEPYNEQF
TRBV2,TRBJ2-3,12,ASSVTGGRDTQY
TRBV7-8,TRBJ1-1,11,ASSRPGVTEAF
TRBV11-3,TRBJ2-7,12,ASSLDNSRDEQY
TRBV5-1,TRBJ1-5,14,ASSYRTKPRNQPQH
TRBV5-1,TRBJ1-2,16,ASSLGGPRTGGSYGYT
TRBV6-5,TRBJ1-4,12,ASKGGTGGEKLF
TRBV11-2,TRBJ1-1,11,ASSDSDPTEAF
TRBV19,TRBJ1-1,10,ASRSRASEAF
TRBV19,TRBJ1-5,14,ASSMREGYSNQPQH
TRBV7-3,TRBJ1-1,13,ASSLSPGWDTEAF
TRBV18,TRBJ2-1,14,ASSLSTGGAYNEQF
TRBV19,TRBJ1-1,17,ASSPRTGGIRGLGIEAF
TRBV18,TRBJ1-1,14,ASSLSSGGVSTEAF
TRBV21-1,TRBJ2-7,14,ASEAKGDLAGYEQY
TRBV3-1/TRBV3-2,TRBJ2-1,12,ASSQDGTNYEQF
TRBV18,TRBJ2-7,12,ASSPGDSNLEQY
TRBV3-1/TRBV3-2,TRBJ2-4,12,ASSRDLYKNIQY
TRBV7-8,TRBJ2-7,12,ASSSHRGVGEQY
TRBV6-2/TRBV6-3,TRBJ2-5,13,ASTPSSGGGETQY
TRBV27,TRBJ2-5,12,ASSPVGARETQY
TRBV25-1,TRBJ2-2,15,ASSAEGAGVRTGELF
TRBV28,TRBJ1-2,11,ASSLTGNYGYT
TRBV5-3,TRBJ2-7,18,ARSTLVGGVRDRVRYEQY
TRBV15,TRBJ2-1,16,ATTTPPRRGSSYNEQF
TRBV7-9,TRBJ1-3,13,ASTPQGGSGNTIY
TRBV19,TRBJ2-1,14,ASSIDTFLSYNEQF
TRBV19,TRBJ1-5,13,ASSKGQGARWPQH
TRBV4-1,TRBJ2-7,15,ASSQGRQLKYSYEQY
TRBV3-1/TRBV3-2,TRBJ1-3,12,ASSSGAGGNTIY
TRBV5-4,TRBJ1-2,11,ASSLGQIYGYT
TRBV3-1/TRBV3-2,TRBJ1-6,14,ASSQGAGMGQSPLH
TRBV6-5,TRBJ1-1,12,ASSPGQGKTEAF
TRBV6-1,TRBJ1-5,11,ASSEYTNQPQH
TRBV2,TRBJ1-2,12,ASSDEGQGDGYT
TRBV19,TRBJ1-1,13,ASSSNGQSNTEAF
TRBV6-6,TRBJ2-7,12,ASSYGTQAYEQY
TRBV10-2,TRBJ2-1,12,ASSWTSGSLEQF
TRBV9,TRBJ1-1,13,ASTPGQGEGTEAF
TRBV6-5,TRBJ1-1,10,ASSYGRGAAF
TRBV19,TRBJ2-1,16,ASSTGTSGSPSYNEQF
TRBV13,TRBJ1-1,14,ASSLWPGAPITEAF
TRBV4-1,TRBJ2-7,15,ASSQFVFVRSSYEQY